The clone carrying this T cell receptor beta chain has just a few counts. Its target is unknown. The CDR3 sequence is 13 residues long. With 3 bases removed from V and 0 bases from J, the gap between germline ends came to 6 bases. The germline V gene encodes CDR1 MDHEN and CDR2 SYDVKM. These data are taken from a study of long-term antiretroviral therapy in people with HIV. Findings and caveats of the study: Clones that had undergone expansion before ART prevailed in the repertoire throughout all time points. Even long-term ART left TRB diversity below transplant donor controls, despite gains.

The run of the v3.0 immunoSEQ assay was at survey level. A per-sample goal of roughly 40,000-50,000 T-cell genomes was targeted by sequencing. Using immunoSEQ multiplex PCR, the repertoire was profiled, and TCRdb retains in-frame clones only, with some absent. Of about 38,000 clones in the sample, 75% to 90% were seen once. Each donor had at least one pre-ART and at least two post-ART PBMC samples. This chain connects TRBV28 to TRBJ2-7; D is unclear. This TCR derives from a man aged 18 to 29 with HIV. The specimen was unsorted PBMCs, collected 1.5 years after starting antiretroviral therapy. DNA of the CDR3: TGTGCCAGCAGTTTTCTAGACTCCTACGAGCAGTACTTC. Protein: CASSFLDSYEQYF. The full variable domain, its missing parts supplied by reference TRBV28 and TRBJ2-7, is DVKVTQSSRYLVKRTGEKVFLECVQDMDHENMFWYRQDPGLGLRLIYFSYDVKMKEKGDIPEGYSVSREKKERFSLILESASTNQTSMYLCASSFLDSYEQYFGPGTRLTVT.